This is a list of T cell receptor beta chains from one sample in a study of T cells in Graves' hyperthyroidism and ophthalmopathy. TCRdb processed the multiplex PCR reads anew with MiXCR; each CDR3 protein has one entry. The table lists 270,000 or so distinct CDR3 sequences, less than 30% of them singletons. Sequencing used blood. The receptor source for this set is a man aged 40-50 years with Graves' hyperthyroidism that later progressed to Graves' ophthalmopathy. The CDR3 runs from the conserved cysteine through the conserved F or W. A D gene is named only where the DNA matches it firmly. Expanded clones get a size class; other rows say once, few or many, or leave the size out.

v_gene	d_gene	abundance	j_gene	CDR3aa	CDR3nt
TRBV5-1	NA	many	TRBJ1-1	CASSFQGGDTEAFF	TGCGCCAGCAGCTTCCAGGGCGGAGATACTGAAGCTTTCTTT
TRBV24-1	TRBD1	few	TRBJ2-5	CATSDFGQEETQYF	TGTGCCACCAGTGATTTTGGACAGGAAGAGACCCAGTACTTC
TRBV14	NA	many	TRBJ2-1	CASSHKHEQFF	TGTGCCAGCAGCCACAAGCATGAGCAGTTCTTC
TRBV5-4	NA	many	TRBJ2-7	CASSWGAGGYEQYF	TGTGCCAGCAGCTGGGGGGCAGGGGGATACGAGCAGTACTTC
TRBV12-3/TRBV12-4	TRBD1	many	TRBJ1-2	CASSQMRTGPYYGYTF	TGTGCCAGCAGTCAAATGCGGACAGGGCCTTACTATGGCTACACCTTC
TRBV11-2	NA	many	TRBJ2-5	CASSLRRQGQETQYF	TGTGCCAGCAGCTTACGCCGCCAGGGACAAGAGACCCAGTACTTC
TRBV5-1	TRBD2	many	TRBJ2-7	CASSSPEAGNYEQYF	TGCGCCAGCAGCTCCCCTGAAGCGGGAAACTACGAGCAGTACTTC
TRBV30	NA	many	TRBJ2-7	CAWSVDSRSYEQYF	TGTGCCTGGAGTGTAGACAGCCGCTCCTACGAGCAGTACTTC
TRBV10-2	TRBD2	NA	TRBJ2-5	CASSDSAGAAPQYF	TGCGCCAGCAGTGATTCGGCGGGAGCCGCGCCCCAGTACTTC
TRBV27	NA	NA	TRBJ1-5	CASSLFWNQPQHF	TGTGCCAGCAGTTTATTCTGGAATCAGCCCCAGCATTTT
TRBV7-9	NA	many	TRBJ1-1	CASSLTTANTEAFF	TGTGCCAGCAGCTTAACGACGGCGAACACTGAAGCTTTCTTT
TRBV2	TRBD2	once	TRBJ2-5	CASRLGLAGRGETQYF	TGTGCCAGCAGATTGGGACTAGCGGGTCGGGGAGAGACCCAGTACTTC
TRBV10-3	NA	NA	TRBJ2-1	CAISAQAVGSYNEQFF	TGTGCCATCAGCGCCCAGGCGGTGGGTTCCTACAATGAGCAGTTCTTC
TRBV28	NA	NA	TRBJ2-7	CASSSMGRYVQYF	TGTGCCAGCAGTTCGATGGGGCGGTATGTGCAGTACTTC
TRBV9	NA	many	TRBJ2-5	CASSVGHAETQYF	TGTGCCAGCAGCGTCGGACATGCCGAGACCCAGTACTTC
TRBV27	NA	NA	TRBJ2-5	CASSLGIGQQETQYF	TGTGCCAGCAGTTTAGGGATAGGGCAGCAAGAGACCCAGTACTTC
TRBV19	NA	many	TRBJ2-5	CARGRETQYF	TGTGCTAGGGGCAGAGAGACCCAGTACTTC